The subject of this entry is one TCR beta chain. Its target is unknown. Treatment of patients with chemo-refractory metastatic non-small-cell lung cancer consisted of focal radiation plus CTLA-4 blockade with ipilimumab. These data are taken from a study of radiotherapy plus CTLA-4 blockade in lung cancer. Study background: Objective response was observed in roughly 20% of patients, and disease control in roughly 31%. Study findings and constraints: Reports identified early blood T cell clone dynamics, with interferon-beta, as the best response predictor. In blood, TCR clones derived from the tumor expanded after radiotherapy plus ipilimumab.

Germline assignment: CDR1 GTSNPN and CDR2 SVGIG (reference sequence). The ends were cut back, 2 bases at V and 0 bases at J, with 8 bases in the middle. CDR3 length: 13 residues. The method was immunoSEQ multiplex PCR; TCRdb's version includes in-frame clones alone and lacks a portion of them. Seen here are 43,000 or so clones, roughly 63% observed once, and the top ten hold approximately 17%. The clonotype originates from a human donor with non-small cell lung cancer who had a partial response to radiotherapy plus ipilimumab. This chain uses TRBV30 with TRBJ2-7; the D is unclear. Sample: peripheral blood, taken from a patient treated with radiotherapy plus ipilimumab. The CDR3 is CAWSMAFSYEQYF. CDR3 in DNA: TGTGCCTGGAGTATGGCCTTCTCCTACGAGCAGTACTTC.